Sequencing of this T cell receptor (beta chain) was carried out in a study of T cells in Graves' hyperthyroidism and ophthalmopathy. Findings and limits, study-wide: Blood also carried most thyroid clonotypes expanded above 0.001.

Comments on this clonotype: Its antigen is as yet unknown.

This CDR3 has 15 amino acids. V lost 7 bases to trimming and J lost 6 bases, with 21 bases between them. Researchers amplified the TCR beta CDR3 regions from RNA transcripts. Using the HTBI primer set, a first-round RT-PCR was run on the TCR CDR3. In TCRdb, the multiplex PCR reads were re-called with MiXCR into one record per CDR3 protein. The top ten hold roughly 60% of the sample, which has around 300,000 distinct CDR3 sequences, over 20% seen once. Sequencing used blood. The TCR originated in a man between 25 and 39 years old with Graves' ophthalmopathy. The chain recombines TRBV12-3 or TRBV12-4 with TRBJ2-5; the D gene is possibly TRBD1 (5 bases). CDR3 protein: CASTKGGAGRQTQYF. In DNA form, the CDR3 reads TGTGCCAGCACCAAGGGTGGGGCTGGCCGGCAGACCCAGTACTTC.